Below are 32 T cell receptor beta chains sequenced from a single sample in a study of blood T cells in healthy people across ages (dated by TCRdb to about 2015). The method behind the library was 5' RACE. Instrument used: Illumina HiSeq 2500. The second PCR ran for roughly 7 to 12 cycles and used a J-beta primer mix along with a sample-barcoded 5' primer. TCRdb redid the processing of the public reads, applying fastp at Q25 and MiXCR, and retained in-frame beta chains. Identical CDR3 protein sequences are pooled into one entry, listed with their most common genes and DNA. The sample table lists under 850,000 distinct CDR3 sequences, about 36% of them with a count of one. The top ten clonotypes cover roughly 13% of the sample. Material for sequencing was blood. The origin of the receptors is a man in his late teens or twenties in good health.

The chain recombines TRBV19 with TRBJ1-1, with TRBD1 as a possible D gene (6 bases). CDR1 and CDR2 from the germline V gene are LNHDA and SQIVND (reference sequence). The V end was cut by 8 bases, the J end by 11 bases, with 18 bases between. The CDR3 length is 12 residues. The CDR3 coding sequence is TGTGCCAGTGGACAGACAGGTGTCGGTGCTTTCTTT. This gives the protein CASGQTGVGAFF.

At least ten counts were recorded for this clonotype. The CDR3 coding sequence is TGTGCCTACACCCGGGACAGGTACAATGAGCAGTTCTTC. It translates to CAYTRDRYNEQFF. The rearrangement joins TRBV30 to TRBJ2-1, with 8 bases aligning to TRBD1. Trimming at V came to 7 bases and at J to 4 bases, leaving 6 bases not matched to a gene. In germline, CDR1 is GTSNPN, CDR2 SVGIG (reference sequence). CDR3 length: 13 residues.

About this clonotype: A read error is possible here, since a much larger clone lies one base away. This sequence joins TRBV4-2 and TRBJ2-7, with 7 positions matching TRBD2. From germline, CDR1 is LGHNA and CDR2 YNFKEQ. CDR3 length: 17 amino acids. J lost 5 bases, V lost 4 bases, and 17 bases had no gene match. The CDR3 loop is CASSLPTERGVSDEQYF. CDR3 in DNA: TGTGCCAGCAGCCTCCCCACGGAGCGGGGAGTATCCGACGAGCAGTACTTC.

J is TRBJ1-1 and V is TRBV7-9, with D unclear. Deletions cut 1 base from V and 0 bases from J, with 9 bases between. The CDR3 length is 15 residues. Germline V lookup: CDR1 SEHNR, CDR2 FQNEAQ (reference sequence). CDR3 loop: CASSLGELMNTEAFF. CDR3 DNA sequence: TGTGCCAGCAGCTTAGGTGAGCTCATGAACACTGAAGCTTTCTTT.

This clonotype was seen many times. The chain carries TRBV4-2 and TRBJ2-7; D gene uncertain. Deletions cut 1 base from V and 2 bases from J, with 12 bases between. Germline loops: CDR1 LGHNA, CDR2 YNFKEQ. CDR3 length equals 15 residues. This CDR3 is CASSQGRDTTYEQYF. In DNA, the CDR3 is TGTGCCAGCAGCCAAGGGCGAGATACTACCTACGAGCAGTACTTC.

The rearrangement links TRBV29-1 to TRBJ1-5, with 9 bases aligning to TRBD1. Trimming at V came to 4 bases and at J to 6 bases, leaving 4 bases not matched to a gene. This CDR3 region has 13 residues. The germline V gene encodes CDR1 SQVTM and CDR2 ANQGSEA. DNA for the CDR3: TGCAGCGTTGTACAGGGGGCAAGTCAGCCCCAGCATTTT. Translation gives CSVVQGASQPQHF. Looking up the rest from reference TRBV29-1 and TRBJ1-5 gives the full variable domain: SAVISQKPSRDICQRGTSLTIQCQVDSQVTMMFWYRQQPGQSLTLIATANQGSEATYESGFVIDKFPISRPNLTFSTLTVSNMSPEDSSIYLCSVVQGASQPQHFGDGTRLSIL.

This clonotype was found a few times. The chain carries TRBV6-5 and TRBJ1-1; tentatively, D is TRBD1 (6 bases). The V and J ends lost 7 bases and 5 bases respectively, with 14 bases between them. Germline CDR1 is MNHEY and CDR2 is SVGAGI. CDR3 length: 13 residues. The CDR3 coding sequence is TGTGCCAGCATTGAGGGGGGCGGGACTGAAGCTTTCTTT. Amino acid sequence: CASIEGGGTEAFF.

There are a few counts of this clonotype. This chain connects TRBV28 to TRBJ1-1; D is possibly TRBD1 (5 bases). Germline CDR1 is MDHEN and CDR2 is SYDVKM. The germline V and J ends were trimmed by 7 bases and 0 bases, with 18 bases remaining between them. The CDR3 is made up of 16 amino acids. Here the CDR3 DNA reads TGTGCCAGCATCCCCCCGTGGGGCGTTATGAACACTGAAGCTTTCTTT. Translated, it gives CASIPPWGVMNTEAFF. Using reference TRBV28 and TRBJ1-1 for the parts outside the CDR3, the full variable domain is DVKVTQSSRYLVKRTGEKVFLECVQDMDHENMFWYRQDPGLGLRLIYFSYDVKMKEKGDIPEGYSVSREKKERFSLILESASTNQTSMYLCASIPPWGVMNTEAFFGQGTRLTVV.

V is TRBV6-5 and J is TRBJ2-2; maybe TRBD2 (7 bases). The CDR3 runs to 17 residues. Per the germline V gene, CDR1 is MNHEY and CDR2 is SVGAGI. The V gene lost 0 bases and the J gene lost 4 bases, with 15 bases spanning the gap. The DNA of the CDR3 is TGTGCCAGCAGTTACTCGAGGGGGGGGCGAGGCACCGGGGAGCTGTTTTTT. This translates into CASSYSRGGRGTGELFF.

Turning to this clonotype: Just one base apart from a much larger clone, this may be a read error. The chain has TRBV20-1 and TRBJ2-5; D not certain. CDR1 is DFQATT, CDR2 SNEGSKA, per germline (reference sequence). The V and J ends lost 3 bases and 11 bases respectively, with 22 bases between them. CDR3 length: 14 residues. The CDR3 region is CSASERDEYNEQYF. In DNA form, the CDR3 reads TGCAGTGCTAGCGAGAGAGATGAATACAATGAGCAGTACTTC.

This chain connects TRBV12-3 or TRBV12-4 to TRBJ1-3, with a tentative D call TRBD1 (6 bases). This CDR3 has 16 residues. V lost 5 bases to trimming and J lost 0 bases, with 14 bases between them. The CDR3 sequence is CASSPRGQRSGNTIYF. In DNA, the CDR3 is TGTGCCAGCAGTCCGAGGGGACAACGCTCTGGAAACACCATATATTTT.

As regards this clonotype: Being one base from a much bigger clone, this may be a read error. V and J are TRBV28 and TRBJ1-2; D call uncertain. This CDR3 is 15 amino acids long. Germline V gene data show CDR1 as MDHEN and CDR2 as SYDVKM. DNA for the CDR3: TGTGCCAGCACGAGAGCCGGGCGAGTGAACTATGGCCACACCTTC. Translation: CASTRAGRVNYGHTF.

V is TRBV30 and J is TRBJ2-1, with D perhaps matching TRBD1 (6 bases). The CDR3 has 13 amino acids. Germline lookup yields CDR1 GTSNPN and CDR2 SVGIG (reference sequence). The germline V and J ends were trimmed by 5 bases and 0 bases, with 8 bases remaining between them. Here the CDR3 reads CAWDRSSYNEQFF. The CDR3 DNA sequence: TGTGCCTGGGACAGGAGCTCCTACAATGAGCAGTTCTTC. Drawing the rest from reference TRBV30 and TRBJ2-1, the complete variable domain is SQTIHQWPATLVQPVGSPLSLECTVEGTSNPNLYWYRQAAGRGLQLLFYSVGIGQISSEVPQNLSASRPQDRQFILSSKKLLLSDSGFYLCAWDRSSYNEQFFGPGTRLTVL.

This clonotype was detected a few times. The V call is TRBV12-3 or TRBV12-4, the J call TRBJ2-3; the match to TRBD1 covers 9 bases. V gave up 6 bases and J gave up 4 bases; unmatched junction bases: 5. CDR3 size: 14 residues. Written as DNA, the CDR3 is TGTGCCAGCAGCCTAACAGGGGGCTCAGATACGCAGTATTTT. Translation gives CASSLTGGSDTQYF.

This chain connects TRBV15 to TRBJ1-1, with 7 bases identical to TRBD1. The V gene end was trimmed by 4 bases and the J gene end by 4 bases; junction bases not matched to a gene: 6. CDR1 LNHNV and CDR2 YYDKDF come from the germline V gene (reference sequence). The CDR3 contains 14 residues. CDR3 nucleotide sequence: TGTGCCACCAGCATAGAACAGGGGAGCACTGAAGCTTTCTTT. Translating gives CATSIEQGSTEAFF.

A word on this clonotype: This may be a read error, as it is one base from a much larger clone. The CDR3 spells CATSDRSGEGWETQFF. Written as DNA, the CDR3 is TGTGCCACCAGTGATCGCTCTGGAGAGGGTTGGGAGACCCAGTTCTTC. The chain carries TRBV24-1 and TRBJ2-1, with D possibly being TRBD2 (5 bases). Germline CDR1 reads KGHDR; CDR2 reads SFDVKD. The V end lost 3 bases, the J end lost 13 bases, and 24 bases lay between the germline ends. This CDR3 spans 16 amino acids.

V gene TRBV4-3 combines with J gene TRBJ2-3; D might be TRBD1 (7 bases). Germline V lookup: CDR1 LGHNA, CDR2 YSLEER. V dropped 0 bases and J dropped 3 bases, with 13 bases sitting between them. The CDR3 runs 16 residues. CDR3 in amino acids: CASSQDSGGPTDTQYF. CDR3 coding DNA: TGCGCCAGCAGCCAAGATTCAGGGGGGCCTACAGATACGCAGTATTTT.

This clonotype came up a few times. The chain uses TRBV20-1 and TRBJ1-1; TRBD1 matches at 8 bases. The germline gives CDR1 DFQATT, CDR2 SNEGSKA (reference sequence). J was trimmed by 3 bases and V by 0 bases; bases with no gene match: 6. CDR3 size: 15 residues. CDR3 in amino acids: CSARDLRGQYTEAFF. CDR3 DNA: TGCAGTGCTAGAGATCTCAGGGGGCAGTACACTGAAGCTTTCTTT.

Many counts were recorded for this clonotype. This chain links TRBV27 with TRBJ2-1; 9 bases line up with TRBD2. Trimming took 6 bases from V and 4 from J; bases not matched to a gene: 4. The CDR3 extends over 14 amino acids. Germline-derived CDR1 and CDR2 are MNHEY and SMNVEV (reference sequence). The CDR3 DNA reads TGTGCCAGCAGCCTAGCGGGAAAATACAATGAGCAGTTCTTC. Its translation is CASSLAGKYNEQFF.

As for this clonotype: One end of the junction does not line up with germline, which may come from a read error. CDR3 loop: CASSDSIGEGYTF. The DNA for the CDR3 is TGTGCCAGCAGTGACTCGATCGGGGAAGGCTACACCTTC. The gene calls are TRBV6-5 and TRBJ1-2; D not certain. Germline CDR1 reads MNHEY; CDR2 reads SVGAGI. The length of the CDR3 is 13 residues.

The rearrangement links TRBV5-1 to TRBJ1-2, with D possibly matching TRBD1 (6 bases). This CDR3 has 17 residues. The germline V gene encodes CDR1 SGHRS and CDR2 YFSETQ. The ends were cut back, 2 bases at V and 3 bases at J, with 20 bases in the middle. The CDR3 loop is CASSFRTAELQDYGYTF. The CDR3 DNA sequence: TGCGCCAGCAGCTTTAGGACAGCAGAACTGCAAGACTATGGCTACACCTTC.

The V and J genes are TRBV4-2 and TRBJ2-5; the D gene is possibly TRBD2 (6 bases). The CDR3 spans 15 residues. Germline V gene data show CDR1 as LGHNA and CDR2 as YNFKEQ. Trimming left V 3 bases short and J 2 bases short, with 13 bases between. CDR3 coding DNA: TGTGCCAGCAGCCAGGGGGGAGCCGAACAAGAGACCCAGTACTTC. Amino acid sequence: CASSQGGAEQETQYF.

This clonotype was counted at least ten times. The chain is built from TRBV4-1 and TRBJ1-2, with D hard to call. From germline, CDR1 is MGHRA and CDR2 YSYEKL. V was trimmed by 0 bases and J by 1 base, leaving 6 bases between them. This CDR3 is built from 14 residues. DNA for the CDR3: TGCGCCAGCAGCCAAGAGGTAAATAACTATGGCTACACCTTC. Translation: CASSQEVNNYGYTF.

This clonotype was found a few times. V and J are TRBV28 and TRBJ1-5, with D hard to call. The CDR3 covers 16 residues. Deletions cut 6 bases from V and 2 bases from J, with 17 bases between. Looked up from germline, CDR1 is MDHEN and CDR2 is SYDVKM. CDR3 loop: CASSLWSGSGNQPQHF. CDR3 nucleotide sequence: TGTGCCAGCAGCCTCTGGTCGGGGTCTGGCAATCAGCCCCAGCATTTT.

Regarding this clonotype: A much bigger clone sits one base away, suggesting this may be a read error. The V and J genes are TRBV20-1 and TRBJ2-7, with 8 bases identical to TRBD2. Germline values: CDR1 DFQATT, CDR2 SNEGSKA (reference sequence). The CDR3 has 16 amino acids. This chain's CDR3 is CGAPNPRLASINEQYF. Here the CDR3 DNA reads TGCGGTGCTCCAAACCCGCGACTAGCGAGCATCAACGAGCAGTACTTC.

The V gene is TRBV2, the J gene TRBJ1-4; TRBD1 is a possible D gene (5 bases). The CDR3 is 15 residues long. The germline CDR1 and CDR2 sequences are SNHLY and FYNNEI. Between the trimmed V and J ends, which lost 6 bases and 10 bases, there was a span of 21 bases. This chain's CDR3 is CASSPRQTPTPKLFF. The DNA of the CDR3 is TGTGCCAGCAGCCCTAGACAGACACCTACGCCAAAACTGTTTTTT.

This clonotype was picked up many times. The rearrangement links TRBV12-3 or TRBV12-4 to TRBJ2-5; 7 bases are a match to TRBD1. Trimming removed 6 bases from V and 1 base from J; junction bases left unmatched: 5. The CDR3 has 14 amino acids. The CDR3 loop reads CASSWDSPQETQYF. The DNA of the CDR3 is TGTGCCAGCAGCTGGGACAGCCCCCAAGAGACCCAGTACTTC.

The rearrangement joins TRBV5-1 to TRBJ1-1; TRBD1 matches 9 bases. Germline V CDR1 and CDR2: SGHRS, YFSETQ. V was pared by 4 bases and J by 2 bases, with 6 bases of the junction left unmatched. The CDR3 has 15 amino acids. The DNA for the CDR3 is TGCGCCAGCAGCCACGGGACAGGGCTTAACACTGAAGCTTTCTTT. Its protein is CASSHGTGLNTEAFF.

A few counts support this clonotype. V gene TRBV12-3 or TRBV12-4 combines with J gene TRBJ1-1, with D unresolved. Trimming took off 3 bases at V and 2 bases at J, with 10 bases between the two ends. This CDR3 region has 14 residues. The CDR3 spells CASSFVTENTEAFF. The CDR3 nucleotides are TGTGCCAGCAGTTTTGTCACGGAAAACACTGAAGCTTTCTTT.

The sample holds a few counts of this clonotype. V is TRBV10-3 and J is TRBJ2-2; TRBD2 agrees at 13 bases. Germline lookup yields CDR1 ENHRY and CDR2 SYGVKD. V was clipped by 10 bases and J by 7 bases; unmatched bases: 21. CDR3 size: 19 residues. Written as DNA, the CDR3 is TGTGCCACCATACCACCGGGGACTAGCGGGGTCGTTTCAGTCGGGGAGCTGTTTTTT. Translated: CATIPPGTSGVVSVGELFF.

The chain recombines TRBV4-1 with TRBJ1-5; TRBD1 aligns across 11 bases. The CDR3 has 17 amino acids. CDR1 is MGHRA, CDR2 YSYEKL, per germline. Trimming took 2 bases from V and 4 from J; bases not matched to a gene: 7. CDR3 protein: CASSQKAGTGGNQPQHF. The CDR3 coding sequence is TGCGCCAGCAGCCAAAAGGCCGGGACAGGGGGAAATCAGCCCCAGCATTTT.

CDR3 region: CASSQEPAGSYNEQFF. The CDR3 region has the DNA TGCGCCAGCAGCCAAGAACCGGCGGGCTCCTACAATGAGCAGTTCTTC. The V call is TRBV4-3, the J call TRBJ2-1, with D possibly TRBD2 on 5 matching bases. This CDR3 comprises 16 residues. Deletions cut 0 bases from V and 0 bases from J, with 9 bases between. Germline-derived CDR1 and CDR2 are LGHNA and YSLEER.